This T cell receptor (beta chain) stems from a study of blood T cell repertoires in COVID-19. Study overall: The United States, Italy and Spain were the sources of the acute and convalescent COVID-19 samples. In each case, the material was cDNA or gDNA derived from T cells, B-cell-depleted T cells, or PBMCs.

Per the original data handling: Reference gene primers were amplified, and this amplification served to estimate nucleated cell counts. Profiling relied on immunoSEQ multiplex PCR, and the TCRdb table lists in-frame clones only, not all of them. From that table come the V and J calls and clone size; the DNA was used to work out D and trimming. The table shows 200,000 to 250,000 clones, with about 80% occurring only once. This clone was counted once. Germline V lookup: CDR1 GTSNPN, CDR2 SVGIG (reference sequence). V shed 8 bases, J shed 5 bases, and the junction held 5 bases outside the gene matches. This CDR3 is 13 amino acids long.

The specimen sequenced was peripheral blood. This receptor was taken from a woman in her thirties who had recovered from COVID-19. The V and J genes are TRBV30 and TRBJ2-1, with TRBD2 matching over 11 bases. The CDR3 sequence is CAATSGNHNEQFF. The CDR3 DNA reads TGTGCCGCGACTAGCGGGAACCACAATGAGCAGTTCTTC.